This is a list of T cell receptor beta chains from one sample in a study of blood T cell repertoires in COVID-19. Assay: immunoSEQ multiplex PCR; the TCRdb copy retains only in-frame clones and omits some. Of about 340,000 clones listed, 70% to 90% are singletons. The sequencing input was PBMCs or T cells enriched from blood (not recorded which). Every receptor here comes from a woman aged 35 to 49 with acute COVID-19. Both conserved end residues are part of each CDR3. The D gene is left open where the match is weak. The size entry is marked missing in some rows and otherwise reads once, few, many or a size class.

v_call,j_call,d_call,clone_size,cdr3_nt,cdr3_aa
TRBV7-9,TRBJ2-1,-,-,TGTGCCAGCAGCGGTAGACTGAGTAGCGAGTCTTTCCATGAGCAGTTCTTC,CASSGRLSSESFHEQFF
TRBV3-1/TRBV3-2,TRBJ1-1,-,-,TGTGCCAGCAGCCCGCGGGGAGGAAGGAGCACTGAAGCTTTCTTT,CASSPRGGRSTEAFF
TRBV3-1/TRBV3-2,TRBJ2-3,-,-,TGTGCCAGCAGCGCTAGAGATACGCAGTATTTT,CASSARDTQYF
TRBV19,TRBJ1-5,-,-,TGTGCCAGTAGTTGGAGGATAGCCATAACCCCTCCATATGTCGGTTATAGCAATCAGCCCCAGCATTTT,CASSWRIAITPPYVGYSNQPQHF
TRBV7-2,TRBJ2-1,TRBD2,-,TGTGCCAGCAGCTTGACTAGCGGGAATTACAATGAGCAGTTCTTC,CASSLTSGNYNEQFF
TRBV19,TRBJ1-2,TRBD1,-,TGTGCCAGTAGCGACAGGGGCTATGGCTACACCTTC,CASSDRGYGYTF
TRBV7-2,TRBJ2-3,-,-,TGTGCCAGCAGCTTGCTGGGGAGGGACACAGATACACAGTATTTT,CASSLLGRDTDTQYF
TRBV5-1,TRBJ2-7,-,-,TGCGCCAGCAGCTCCGGATCAGGGTATGAGCAGTACTTC,CASSSGSGYEQYF
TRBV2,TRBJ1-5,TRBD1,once,TGTGCCAGCAGACCCGGGACAGGAAACCAGCCCCAGCATTTT,CASRPGTGNQPQHF
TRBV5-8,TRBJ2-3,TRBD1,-,TGTGCCAGCAGCGGGGGGACAGGGAACCCCAGCACAGATACGCAGTATTTT,CASSGGTGNPSTDTQYF
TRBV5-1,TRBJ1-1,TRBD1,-,TGCGCCAGCAGCGGTGGACAGGGGGGATATGCTGAAGCTTTCTTT,CASSGGQGGYAEAFF
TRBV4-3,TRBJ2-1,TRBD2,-,TGCGCCAGCAGCCAAGGACTAGCGGTATACAATGAGCAGTTCTTC,CASSQGLAVYNEQFF
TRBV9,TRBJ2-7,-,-,TGTGCCCAATCAGGGAGACAGGCCTCCTACGAGCAGTACTTC,CAQSGRQASYEQYF
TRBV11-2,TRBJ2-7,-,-,TGTGCCAGCAAACCCAACCGAGGGGGGGCGTCCTACGAGCAGTACTTC,CASKPNRGGASYEQYF
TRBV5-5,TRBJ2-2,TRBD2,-,TGTGCCAGCAGTTATTGGGTAACTAGCGGGGGCCCCTGGACCGGGGAGCTGTTTTTT,CASSYWVTSGGPWTGELFF
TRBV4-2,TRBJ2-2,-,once,TGTGCCAGCAGCCAAGATTGGTTGGGGGGGACAGGCTCCGGCGGGGAGCTGTTTTTT,CASSQDWLGGTGSGGELFF
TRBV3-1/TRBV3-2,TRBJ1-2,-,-,TGTGCCAGCAGCCAAGGTTTCGGTGATGGCTACACCTTC,CASSQGFGDGYTF
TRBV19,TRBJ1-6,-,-,TGTGCCAGTAGCAATGAGGGCGCGGGGTGGAGAAATTCACCCCTCCACTTT,CASSNEGAGWRNSPLHF
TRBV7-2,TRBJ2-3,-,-,TGTGCCAGCAGCCCCCAGGTCCTGGGACACAGGGATACGCAGTATTTT,CASSPQVLGHRDTQYF
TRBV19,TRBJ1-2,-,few,TGTGCCAGTAGTATCGGACTATTCTATGGCTACACCTTC,CASSIGLFYGYTF
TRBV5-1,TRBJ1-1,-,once,TGCGCCAGCAGCCCGCGAAGGCTGACAGAGAACACTGAAGCTTTCTTT,CASSPRRLTENTEAFF
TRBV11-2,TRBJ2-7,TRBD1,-,TGTGCCAGCAGCCCGGACAGGCAATCCTACGAGCAGTACTTC,CASSPDRQSYEQYF
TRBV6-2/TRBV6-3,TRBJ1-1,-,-,TGTGCCAGCAGTTACCGTACAGGTACGGGTGCGATGAACACTGAAGCTTTCTTT,CASSYRTGTGAMNTEAFF
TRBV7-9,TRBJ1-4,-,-,TGTGCCAGCAGCCCAGTCGCAGGGGTCGGCGAAAAACTGTTTTTT,CASSPVAGVGEKLFF
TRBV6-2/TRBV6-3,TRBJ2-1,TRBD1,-,TGTGCCAGCAGTCCCGCGGGTAGGGGGCGCTTCAATGAGCAGTTCTTC,CASSPAGRGRFNEQFF
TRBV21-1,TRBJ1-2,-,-,TGTGCCAGCAGCAAACGGATGAACCGGACAGGGTTTAACTATGGCTACACCTTC,CASSKRMNRTGFNYGYTF
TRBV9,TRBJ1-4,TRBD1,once,TGTGCCAGCAGCGCCGGGACAGGGGCTAATGAAAAACTGTTTTTT,CASSAGTGANEKLFF
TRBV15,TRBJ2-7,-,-,TGTGCCACCAGCTCAGGGTGGGGCGCTTATTCCTACGAGCAGTACTTC,CATSSGWGAYSYEQYF
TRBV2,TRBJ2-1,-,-,TGTGCCAGCAGTGCCGACAGCCGGTACAATGAGCAGTTCTTC,CASSADSRYNEQFF
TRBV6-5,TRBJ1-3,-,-,TGTGCCAGCAGTTACTCGCGGGGAAACGCTGGAAACACCATATATTTT,CASSYSRGNAGNTIYF
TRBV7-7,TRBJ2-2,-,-,TGTGCTAGCAGCTCCTATGGAAGCGGGAACACCGGGGAGCTGTTTTTT,CASSSYGSGNTGELFF
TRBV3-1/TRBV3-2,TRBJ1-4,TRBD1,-,TGTGCCAGCAGCCAAAGGACAGGGGGGAATGAAAAACTGTTTTTT,CASSQRTGGNEKLFF
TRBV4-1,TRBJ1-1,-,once,TGCGCCAGCAGCCAAGAAGACAAGGGCCGGTCTAAGGGGATCTTT,CASSQEDKGRSKGIF
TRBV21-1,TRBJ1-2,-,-,TGTGCCAGCAGCAAAGTTTTCGACAGAGTTAACTATGGCTACACCTTC,CASSKVFDRVNYGYTF
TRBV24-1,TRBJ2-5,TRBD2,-,TGTGCCACCAGTGCCTCCGAGCCGGGGCTAGCGGGAGGAGACCAGTACTTC,CATSASEPGLAGGDQYF
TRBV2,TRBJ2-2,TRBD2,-,TGTGCCAGCCGGGCCGGGACTAGCGGGGGGCCATATAACACCGGGGAGCTGTTTTTT,CASRAGTSGGPYNTGELFF
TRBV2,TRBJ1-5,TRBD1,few,TGTGCCAGCAGTGCAGGACAGGGGAGGCAGCCCCAGCATTTT,CASSAGQGRQPQHF